Following are 30 T cell receptor beta chains from one sample sequenced in a study of cytomegalovirus exposure and HLA in healthy donors. PCR amplification relied on 60 Vbeta primers (plus 13 Jbeta primers). TCRdb's copy holds only in-frame clones and misses some; the assay was immunoSEQ multiplex PCR. Of roughly 150,000 clones in the sample, around 10% were seen once. The sample was PBMCs. All receptors come from a male donor in good health and CMV-seronegative.

This clone has just a few counts. The chain carries TRBV9 and TRBJ1-2, with 7 bases fitting TRBD1. Germline assignment: CDR1 SGDLS and CDR2 YYNGEE. Trimming cost V 3 bases and J 6 bases; bases outside gene matches: 8. The CDR3 covers 14 residues. The CDR3 sequence is CASSGPGQFNGYTF. CDR3 DNA sequence: TGTGCCAGCAGCGGACCGGGACAGTTCAATGGCTACACCTTC.

V usage is TRBV5-1 and J usage is TRBJ2-7; 10 nucleotides match TRBD2. Germline CDR1 reads SGHRS; CDR2 reads YFSETQ. V was clipped by 6 bases and J by 4 bases; unmatched bases: 7. The CDR3 runs 14 residues. The CDR3 DNA reads as TGCGCCAGCACTGTCGATAGCGGGAGGTACGAGCAGTACTTC. Its protein is CASTVDSGRYEQYF.

The table lists this clone with a few counts. The chain joins TRBV29-1 to TRBJ2-7; 9 bases agree with TRBD1. CDR3 size: 14 residues. J lost 2 bases, V lost 1 base, and 3 bases had no gene match. Per germline, CDR1 SQVTM and CDR2 ANQGSEA. The chain's CDR3 is CSVEGTGVTYEQYF. CDR3 nucleotide sequence: TGCAGCGTTGAAGGGACAGGGGTCACCTACGAGCAGTACTTC.

There are a few counts of this clone. The chain uses TRBV7-2 and TRBJ2-7; tentatively, D is TRBD2 (5 bases). Trimming removed 4 bases from V and 7 bases from J, with 17 bases in between. CDR1 is SGHTA and CDR2 is FQGNSA in the germline V gene. This CDR3 comprises 14 residues. This CDR3 reads CASSSDRGWREQYF. The CDR3 DNA is TGTGCCAGCAGCTCCGACCGGGGTTGGAGGGAGCAGTACTTC.

V usage is TRBV13 and J usage is TRBJ2-4, with a tentative D call TRBD1 (6 bases). Trimming took 5 bases from V and 3 from J, leaving 11 bases between them. The CDR3 sequence is 14 residues long. Germline CDR1 reads PRHDT; CDR2 reads FYEKMQ (reference sequence). CDR3 region: CASSRQAFKNIQYF. CDR3 nucleotide sequence: TGTGCCAGCAGCCGACAGGCGTTCAAAAACATTCAGTACTTC.

This chain uses TRBV5-1 with TRBJ1-2; the match to TRBD1 covers 7 bases. The CDR3 has 15 residues. The J segment lost 6 bases and the V segment lost 0 bases, leaving 8 bases of the junction unmatched. Per the germline V gene, CDR1 is SGHRS and CDR2 is YFSETQ. DNA of the CDR3: TGCGCCAGCAGCTTGGGGATAGACAGGGTTAATGGCTACACCTTC. As protein: CASSLGIDRVNGYTF.

This clone was seen more than once but under ten times. The genes are TRBV5-4 and TRBJ1-5; 7 bases are a match to TRBD1. Per the germline V gene, CDR1 is SGHNT and CDR2 is YYREEE (reference sequence). V shed 7 bases, J shed 0 bases, and the junction held 16 bases outside the gene matches. This CDR3 is 18 amino acids long. CDR3 sequence: CASRWRERGPYSNQPQHF. CDR3 nucleotides: TGTGCCAGCCGGTGGAGAGAGAGGGGGCCTTATAGCAATCAGCCCCAGCATTTT.

The chain uses TRBV9 and TRBJ1-2, with D possibly being TRBD1 (5 bases). There are 13 residues in the CDR3. Trimming took off 6 bases at V and 3 bases at J, with 12 bases between the two ends. Germline lookup yields CDR1 SGDLS and CDR2 YYNGEE. The CDR3 sequence: CASKTANDYGYTF. The CDR3 bases are TGTGCCAGCAAGACAGCCAACGACTATGGCTACACCTTC.

The V gene is TRBV27, the J gene TRBJ2-1; D is possibly TRBD2 (6 bases). Deletions cut 2 bases from V and 1 base from J, with 9 bases between. This CDR3 comprises 15 residues. CDR1 is MNHEY and CDR2 is SMNVEV in the germline V gene (reference sequence). In DNA, the CDR3 is TGTGCCAGCAGTTTAACTAGCCCTTCCTACAATGAGCAGTTCTTC. Protein product: CASSLTSPSYNEQFF.

The V and J genes are TRBV28 and TRBJ1-2; 9 bases are a match to TRBD1. The CDR3 has 16 amino acids. Germline lookup yields CDR1 MDHEN and CDR2 SYDVKM. V dropped 2 bases and J dropped 8; count of bases not matched to a gene: 12. The CDR3 loop reads CASSLEVRGDRDGYTF. The CDR3 coding sequence is TGTGCCAGCAGTTTAGAGGTCCGCGGGGACAGGGACGGCTACACCTTC.

There are a few counts of this clone. This rearrangement joins TRBV10-2 to TRBJ2-7; D perhaps matches TRBD2 (6 bases). CDR1 is WSHSY and CDR2 is SAAADI in the germline V gene. CDR3 length equals 14 residues. V lost 4 bases, J lost 5 bases, and 15 bases lay in between. The DNA of the CDR3 is TGCGCCAGCAGTGTTGGTGGGGGGAGTAACGAGCAGTACTTC. Translation: CASSVGGGSNEQYF.

This clone came up a few times. V gene TRBV7-9 combines with J gene TRBJ1-5; no definite D call. The CDR3 is 13 amino acids. Germline V gives CDR1 SEHNR, CDR2 FQNEAQ (reference sequence). V lost 1 base, J lost 3 bases, and 4 bases lay in between. The CDR3 DNA follows: TGTGCCAGCAGCTTAGGGCACAATCAGCCCCAGCATTTT. Translated, it gives CASSLGHNQPQHF.

V gene TRBV7-2 combines with J gene TRBJ1-2; TRBD1 matches at 8 bases. Germline lookup yields CDR1 SGHTA and CDR2 FQGNSA. This CDR3 contains 13 residues. The V segment lost 2 bases and the J segment 7 bases; nucleotides outside the gene matches: 3. The DNA for the CDR3 is TGTGCCAGCAGCTTACAGGGGGCGAGTGGCTACACCTTC. Protein sequence: CASSLQGASGYTF. The full variable domain, in which reference TRBV7-2 and TRBJ1-2 provide the parts outside the CDR3, is GAGVSQSPSNKVTEKGKDVELRCDPISGHTALYWYRQSLGQGLEFLIYFQGNSAPDKSGLPSDRFSAERTGGSVSTLTIQRTQQEDSAVYLCASSLQGASGYTFGSGTRLTVV.

The rearrangement links TRBV28 to TRBJ2-1; D unresolved. The CDR3 length is 13 residues. Looked up from germline, CDR1 is MDHEN and CDR2 is SYDVKM. Trimming took 3 bases from V and 8 from J, leaving 11 bases between them. This CDR3 is CASSFASKDEQFF. In DNA, the CDR3 is TGTGCCAGCAGTTTTGCTAGTAAGGATGAGCAGTTCTTC. Combining the CDR3 with reference TRBV28 and TRBJ2-1 gives the whole variable domain DVKVTQSSRYLVKRTGEKVFLECVQDMDHENMFWYRQDPGLGLRLIYFSYDVKMKEKGDIPEGYSVSREKKERFSLILESASTNQTSMYLCASSFASKDEQFFGPGTRLTVL.

The rearrangement joins TRBV19 to TRBJ1-5, with 9 positions matching TRBD1. CDR1 is LNHDA and CDR2 is SQIVND in the germline V gene (reference sequence). V lost 6 bases and J lost 7; bases outside the gene matches: 10. The length of the CDR3 is 15 residues. This CDR3 is CASSYPGQGGQPQHF. For the CDR3, the DNA is TGTGCCAGTAGCTACCCGGGACAGGGTGGACAGCCCCAGCATTTT.

The V call is TRBV7-9, the J call TRBJ2-5; tentative D call: TRBD1 (6 bases). The germline V and J ends were trimmed by 5 bases and 0 bases, with 13 bases remaining between them. Germline loops: CDR1 SEHNR, CDR2 FQNEAQ (reference sequence). This CDR3 is 15 amino acids long. CDR3 amino acids: CASSTPGTNQETQYF. The CDR3 DNA follows: TGTGCCAGCAGCACCCCCGGGACAAACCAAGAGACCCAGTACTTC.

The genes are TRBV11-2 and TRBJ2-2, with D possibly TRBD1 on 6 matching bases. Trimming pared 3 bases from V and 2 bases from J, leaving 13 bases between. There are 16 residues in the CDR3. The germline gives CDR1 SGHAT, CDR2 FQNNGV. CDR3 DNA: TGTGCCAGCAGCTTTACCGGGACAAGAAACACCGGGGAGCTGTTTTTT. Translating gives CASSFTGTRNTGELFF.

Only a few counts were recorded for this clone. The J gene is TRBJ1-4, the V gene TRBV14; maybe TRBD1 (5 bases). From germline, CDR1 is SGHDN and CDR2 FVKESK. The CDR3 has 16 amino acids. V shed 1 base and J shed 0 bases, with 9 bases lying between them. CDR3 bases: TGTGCCAGCAGCCAAGTAGGGGCAGCAACTAATGAAAAACTGTTTTTT. This codes for CASSQVGAATNEKLFF.

This clone was detected only a few times. The chain employs TRBV6-1 and TRBJ1-1; D unclear. Trimming left V 5 bases short and J 0 bases short, with 13 bases between. This CDR3 has 15 amino acids. Germline assignment: CDR1 MNHNS and CDR2 SASEGT. CDR3 region: CASSRGELMNTEAFF. CDR3 DNA sequence: TGTGCCAGCAGTCGCGGGGAACTCATGAACACTGAAGCTTTCTTT.

In this sample, this clone turned up a few times. The J gene is TRBJ1-2, the V gene TRBV28; D is unclear. This CDR3 comprises 12 residues. Germline V gene sequence: CDR1 MDHEN, CDR2 SYDVKM. Trimming took 4 bases from V and 4 from J, leaving 7 bases between them. CDR3 amino acids: CASSSNFYGYTF. The DNA for the CDR3 is TGTGCCAGCAGTTCCAACTTCTATGGCTACACCTTC.

The table lists this clone with a few counts. The genes are TRBV29-1 and TRBJ2-5; no reliable D call. The CDR3 length is 14 residues. The germline CDR1 and CDR2 sequences are SQVTM and ANQGSEA. Trimming left V 2 bases short and J 0 bases short, with 10 bases between. CDR3 nucleotide sequence: TGCAGCGTTGAACTCCGAGACAACCAAGAGACCCAGTACTTC. It codes for CSVELRDNQETQYF.

This clone has more than one count but fewer than ten. This chain joins TRBV4-1 and TRBJ2-5; unclear D gene. The CDR3 has 14 residues. CDR1 and CDR2 from the germline V gene are MGHRA and YSYEKL. With 0 bases removed from V and 5 bases from J, the gap between germline ends came to 10 bases. The CDR3 DNA reads TGCGCCAGCAGCCAAGATGGGTTGAGGGAGACCCAGTACTTC. Its protein product is CASSQDGLRETQYF.

This clone was found a few times. The chain is built from TRBV6-5 and TRBJ2-1; 8 bases are a match to TRBD2. This CDR3 contains 13 residues. The V segment lost 6 bases and the J segment 9 bases; nucleotides outside the gene matches: 7. Germline CDR1 and CDR2: MNHEY and SVGAGI. CDR3 DNA: TGTGCCAGCAGAGCGGGAGAGGGTGGTGAGCAGTTCTTC. Encoded protein: CASRAGEGGEQFF.

The table lists this clone with a few counts. The rearrangement joins TRBV28 to TRBJ1-1, with D uncertain. In germline, CDR1 is MDHEN, CDR2 SYDVKM. The CDR3 contains 14 residues. V lost 4 bases to trimming and J lost 6 bases, with 15 bases between them. The CDR3 bases are TGTGCCAGCAGTTATATTAGCCCTCGGGCTGAAGCTTTCTTT. This translates into CASSYISPRAEAFF.

The chain carries TRBV28 and TRBJ1-5; perhaps TRBD1 as D (6 bases). CDR1 and CDR2 from the germline V gene are MDHEN and SYDVKM. The V gene lost 1 base and the J gene lost 2 bases, with 9 bases spanning the gap. The CDR3 is 15 residues long. The CDR3 nucleotides are TGTGCCAGCAGTTTATCAGGGGCGGGCAATCAGCCCCAGCATTTT. It specifies CASSLSGAGNQPQHF.

This clone was observed a handful of times. This chain links TRBV7-9 with TRBJ2-2; 7 bases fit TRBD2. J was trimmed by 1 base and V by 5 bases; bases with no gene match: 13. Per germline, CDR1 SEHNR and CDR2 FQNEAQ (reference sequence). CDR3 length equals 18 residues. This CDR3 reads CASSRPGGRRGNTGELFF. DNA of the CDR3: TGTGCCAGCAGCCGGCCGGGCGGGAGAAGAGGGAACACCGGGGAGCTGTTTTTT. The full variable domain, its missing parts supplied by reference TRBV7-9 and TRBJ2-2, is DTGVSQNPRHKITKRGQNVTFRCDPISEHNRLYWYRQTLGQGPEFLTYFQNEAQLEKSRLLSDRFSAERPKGSFSTLEIQRTEQGDSAMYLCASSRPGGRRGNTGELFFGEGSRLTVL.

This clone was picked up a small number of times. V gene TRBV4-2 combines with J gene TRBJ1-1; TRBD1 agrees at 8 bases. The CDR3 has 16 residues. V lost 5 bases, J lost 1 base, and 9 bases stayed unmatched. Germline V gene lookup returns CDR1 LGHNA and CDR2 YNFKEQ. CDR3 sequence reads: CASSKDTGGKNTEAFF. For the CDR3, the DNA is TGTGCCAGCAGCAAGGATACAGGGGGGAAGAACACTGAAGCTTTCTTT.

The V gene is TRBV14, the J gene TRBJ1-3, with 8 bases lining up with TRBD1. The CDR3 contains 15 residues. Germline trimming cut 9 bases from V and 0 bases from J; bases unmatched to any gene: 7. Germline lookup yields CDR1 SGHDN and CDR2 FVKESK. As DNA, the CDR3 is TGTGCCAGAAGAACAGGGGGTTTCTCTGGAAACACCATATATTTT. Residues: CARRTGGFSGNTIYF.

There are a few counts of this clone. The rearrangement uses TRBV5-4 and TRBJ1-1, with D tentatively TRBD1 (6 bases). CDR1 and CDR2 (germline): SGHNT, YYREEE (reference sequence). V was cut by 4 bases and J by 3 bases, with 16 bases left in between. The CDR3 has 15 amino acids. This CDR3 is CASSRGGGRYTEAFF. Written as DNA, the CDR3 is TGTGCCAGCAGCCGGGGGGGCGGGAGGTACACTGAAGCTTTCTTT.

A single count supports this clone. The V and J genes are TRBV4-3 and TRBJ2-7; the match to TRBD1 covers 9 bases. J gave up 0 bases and V 0 bases, and 3 bases lay outside the gene matches. Per the germline V gene, CDR1 is LGHNA and CDR2 is YSLEER. The CDR3 is 16 amino acids. CDR3 sequence: CASSQDGTGTSYEQYF. For the CDR3, the DNA is TGCGCCAGCAGCCAAGATGGGACAGGGACCTCCTACGAGCAGTACTTC.